The 29 T cell receptor beta chains in this list originate from one sample, sequenced in a study of T cells in localized non-small cell lung cancer. The table came from immunoSEQ multiplex PCR; TCRdb's copy has only in-frame clones and leaves some out. The sample has 20,000 to 25,000 clones; around nine tenths are singletons. Material: peripheral blood, obtained before any cancer treatment. Source of these receptors: a man between 40 and 70 years old with stage I squamous cell lung carcinoma.

Concerning this clone itself: The sample holds other DNA sequences that translate to the same CDR3. The chain combines TRBV29-1 with TRBJ2-5; 8 bases map to TRBD2. V lost 5 bases to trimming and J lost 5 bases; unmatched junction nucleotides: 7. Germline assignment: CDR1 SQVTM and CDR2 ANQGSEA. This CDR3 spans 13 amino acids. CDR3 nucleotides: TGCAGCGTTTACCGGGGCGGGGGGGAGACCCAGTACTTC. Translating gives CSVYRGGGETQYF.

This clone was seen a single time. The chain employs TRBV12-5 and TRBJ2-7, with 9 nucleotides matching TRBD1. Trimming removed 7 bases from V and 0 bases from J; junction bases left unmatched: 7. The CDR3 is 15 amino acids. Germline CDR1 reads LGHNT; CDR2 reads FRNRAP. The CDR3 reads CASAEGTGNSYEQYF. Written as DNA, the CDR3 is TGTGCTAGTGCCGAGGGGACAGGGAACTCCTACGAGCAGTACTTC.

This chain connects TRBV6-5 to TRBJ1-4, with 11 bases matching TRBD1. CDR3 size: 15 residues. CDR1 and CDR2 (germline): MNHEY, SVGAGI. V lost 4 bases to trimming and J lost 10 bases; unmatched junction nucleotides: 8. The CDR3 region is CASSSDKGQGGKLFF. For the CDR3, the DNA is TGTGCCAGCAGTTCCGACAAGGGACAGGGGGGAAAACTGTTTTTT.

The chain recombines TRBV30 with TRBJ2-5; TRBD2 aligns across 11 bases. Germline V gives CDR1 GTSNPN, CDR2 SVGIG (reference sequence). Trimming cost V 4 bases and J 2 bases; bases outside gene matches: 12. The CDR3 runs 17 residues. In DNA, the CDR3 is TGTGCCTGGACCCTAGCGGGGGGCTCGGTTAAACAAGAGACCCAGTACTTC. It yields the protein CAWTLAGGSVKQETQYF.

The chain uses TRBV6-1 and TRBJ1-5, with D unresolved. Per germline, CDR1 MNHNS and CDR2 SASEGT. The CDR3 consists of 14 residues. V dropped 1 base and J dropped 3 bases, with 7 bases sitting between them. The DNA for the CDR3 is TGTGCCAGCAGTGAAGAGAGGGTCAATCAGCCCCAGCATTTT. Translation gives CASSEERVNQPQHF.

The V gene is TRBV4-3, the J gene TRBJ1-5; D is perhaps TRBD1 (5 bases). The CDR3 length is 15 residues. V lost 2 bases to trimming and J lost 0 bases, with 8 bases between them. The V gene's germline CDR1 is LGHNA and CDR2 YSLEER. DNA of the CDR3: TGCGCCAGCAGCCAAATCAGGGATAGCAATCAGCCCCAGCATTTT. Translated, it gives CASSQIRDSNQPQHF.

This clone was detected once. The V and J genes are TRBV15 and TRBJ2-3; TRBD2 agrees at 8 bases. The CDR3 has 14 residues. Germline CDR1 reads LNHNV; CDR2 reads YYDKDF (reference sequence). The V gene end was trimmed by 8 bases and the J gene end by 3 bases; junction bases not matched to a gene: 7. CDR3 region: CATGGGGRTDTQYF. The DNA of the CDR3 is TGTGCCACCGGGGGGGGCGGGAGGACAGATACGCAGTATTTT. The whole variable domain, remainder taken from reference TRBV15 and TRBJ2-3, is DAMVIQNPRYQVTQFGKPVTLSCSQTLNHNVMYWYQQKSSQAPKLLFHYYDKDFNNEADTPDNFQSRRPNTSFCFLDIRSPGLGDTAMYLCATGGGGRTDTQYFGPGTRLTVL.

V usage is TRBV11-1 and J usage is TRBJ1-2; no firm D call. The CDR3 sequence is 13 residues long. The V gene's germline CDR1 is SGHAT and CDR2 FQDESV (reference sequence). Trimming left V 2 bases short and J 8 bases short, with 12 bases between. The CDR3 sequence is CASSLSRVDGYTF. The DNA of the CDR3 is TGTGCCAGCAGCTTATCGCGGGTGGACGGCTACACCTTC.

This clone was counted only a few times. The chain carries TRBV2 and TRBJ1-1; no definite D call. This CDR3 comprises 11 residues. Germline CDR1 reads SNHLY; CDR2 reads FYNNEI. V dropped 6 bases and J dropped 6 bases, with 8 bases sitting between them. The CDR3 sequence is CASSLGAEAFF. The CDR3 DNA sequence: TGTGCCAGCAGCCTAGGCGCTGAAGCTTTCTTT.

This chain connects TRBV2 to TRBJ2-7; the D call may be TRBD1 or TRBD2 (5 bases each). The CDR3 totals 12 residues. The V end was cut by 8 bases, the J end by 0 bases, with 8 bases between. CDR1 and CDR2 (germline): SNHLY, FYNNEI. The CDR3, as DNA: TGTGCCAGCCGGGACGACTCCTACGAGCAGTACTTC. It is translated as CASRDDSYEQYF.

The chain's CDR3 is CASSLGFLDTGELFF. As DNA, the CDR3 is TGCGCCAGCAGCTTAGGGTTTTTGGACACCGGGGAGCTGTTTTTT. The chain couples TRBV5-1 to TRBJ2-2; no reliable D call. The CDR3 has 15 amino acids. The germline V gene has CDR1 SGHRS and CDR2 YFSETQ. Between the trimmed V and J ends, which lost 2 bases and 3 bases, there was a span of 11 bases.

V gene TRBV5-1 combines with J gene TRBJ2-3; 7 positions agree with TRBD1. Trimming took 0 bases from V and 5 from J; bases not matched to a gene: 9. The CDR3 runs 16 residues. Germline V gene data show CDR1 as SGHRS and CDR2 as YFSETQ. CDR3 in DNA: TGCGCCAGCAGCTTGGCAGACAGGGCCCTCGGAGATACGCAGTATTTT. Its protein is CASSLADRALGDTQYF.

In this sample, this clone turned up a few times. The rearrangement links TRBV29-1 to TRBJ1-1; no firm D call. In germline, CDR1 is SQVTM, CDR2 ANQGSEA. There are 11 residues in the CDR3. V lost 3 bases to trimming and J lost 4 bases, with 6 bases between them. CDR3 loop: CSVDRSTEAFF. In nucleotides, the CDR3 is TGCAGCGTTGACAGAAGCACTGAAGCTTTCTTT.

The chain is built from TRBV5-1 and TRBJ2-7; possibly TRBD1 or TRBD2 for D (5 bases each). The V gene lost 2 bases and the J gene lost 3 bases, with 15 bases spanning the gap. The CDR3 is 15 amino acids. Germline values: CDR1 SGHRS, CDR2 YFSETQ. The DNA of the CDR3 is TGCGCCAGCAGCTTTGGCACCGGGGCCGGCTACGAGCAGTACTTC. The encoded protein is CASSFGTGAGYEQYF.

The J gene is TRBJ2-5, the V gene TRBV5-4, with D possibly TRBD2 on 6 matching bases. CDR3 length: 16 amino acids. CDR1 is SGHNT and CDR2 is YYREEE in the germline V gene (reference sequence). V lost 4 bases, J lost 4 bases, and 20 bases lay in between. The chain's CDR3 is CASSPRTGASRETQYF. The CDR3, as DNA: TGTGCCAGCAGCCCGAGGACGGGAGCCAGTCGAGAGACCCAGTACTTC.

The chain employs TRBV6-1 and TRBJ2-2; TRBD1 matches 8 bases. V was clipped by 5 bases and J by 7 bases; unmatched bases: 6. The CDR3 contains 14 residues. Germline assignment: CDR1 MNHNS and CDR2 SASEGT. The CDR3 spells CASSPQGADGELFF. The CDR3, as DNA: TGTGCCAGCAGTCCTCAGGGGGCTGACGGGGAGCTGTTTTTT.

The V call is TRBV10-3, the J call TRBJ1-2; no firm D call. The V end lost 7 bases, the J end lost 6 bases, and 18 bases lay between the germline ends. CDR1 is ENHRY and CDR2 is SYGVKD in the germline V gene. CDR3 size: 14 residues. CDR3 in DNA: TGTGCCATCAACGTTGGGAATATGTTGGATGGCTACACCTTC. The encoded protein is CAINVGNMLDGYTF.

The chain links TRBV7-2 to TRBJ1-6, with D tentatively TRBD1 (5 bases). Trimming removed 8 bases from V and 0 bases from J, with 14 bases in between. The length of the CDR3 is 16 residues. Germline CDR1 and CDR2: SGHTA and FQGNSA. The CDR3 DNA reads TGTGCCAGCCGCTCTCCAGGGAGCTCCTATAATTCACCCCTCCACTTT. It specifies CASRSPGSSYNSPLHF.

The V and J genes are TRBV7-2 and TRBJ1-2; TRBD1 matches 7 bases. The germline CDR1 and CDR2 sequences are SGHTA and FQGNSA. The CDR3 loop spans 14 amino acids. The V gene end was trimmed by 5 bases and the J gene end by 6 bases; junction bases not matched to a gene: 9. CDR3 DNA sequence: TGTGCCAGCAGCCTTTCTGACAGGGCGGATGGCTACACCTTC. Protein product: CASSLSDRADGYTF.

The chain joins TRBV9 to TRBJ2-3, with 14 bases that match TRBD2. J lost 12 bases, V lost 4 bases, and 7 bases had no gene match. Germline CDR1 SGDLS, CDR2 YYNGEE. The CDR3 extends over 14 amino acids. This chain's CDR3 is CASSIMTSGGAQYF. CDR3 sequence (DNA): TGTGCCAGCAGCATCATGACTAGCGGGGGGGCCCAGTATTTT.

The chain recombines TRBV7-9 with TRBJ2-7; D is tentatively TRBD1 or TRBD2 (5 bases each). The CDR3 has 15 amino acids. Germline CDR1 reads SEHNR; CDR2 reads FQNEAQ (reference sequence). V gave up 5 bases and J gave up 0 bases, with 14 bases separating them. The CDR3 loop is CASSDPGPSSYEQYF. In DNA form, the CDR3 reads TGTGCCAGCAGCGACCCGGGGCCGAGCTCCTACGAGCAGTACTTC.

The CDR3 nucleotides read TGTGCCAGCAGTTCTGACAGGGGCATCGACGAGCAGTACTTC. This encodes CASSSDRGIDEQYF. This chain links TRBV6-5 with TRBJ2-7; 8 nucleotides match TRBD1. This CDR3 is built from 14 residues. The J segment lost 5 bases and the V segment lost 4 bases, leaving 7 bases of the junction unmatched. Germline V gene data show CDR1 as MNHEY and CDR2 as SVGAGI.

The chain employs TRBV2 and TRBJ2-7; tentative D call: TRBD2 (6 bases). Germline loops: CDR1 SNHLY, CDR2 FYNNEI. This CDR3 contains 15 residues. Trimming removed 6 bases from V and 3 bases from J, with 18 bases in between. The DNA for the CDR3 is TGTGCCAGCAGGTCCCCGTACGCGGGACGCTACGAGCAGTACTTC. Translated: CASRSPYAGRYEQYF.

The chain couples TRBV11-2 to TRBJ2-1; D uncertain. The ends were cut back, 0 bases at V and 11 bases at J, with 8 bases in the middle. CDR1 and CDR2 (germline): SGHAT, FQNNGV. The CDR3 totals 12 residues. The CDR3 DNA follows: TGTGCCAGCAGCTTAGATCGGGCCCAGCAGTTCTTC. Translated, it gives CASSLDRAQQFF.

This chain links TRBV6-1 with TRBJ1-6; TRBD1 matches at 12 bases. The V gene's germline CDR1 is MNHNS and CDR2 SASEGT. The CDR3 is 15 residues long. Trimming removed 6 bases from V and 9 bases from J; junction bases left unmatched: 6. The CDR3 here is CASSLGQGAPSPLHF. CDR3 in DNA: TGTGCCAGCAGCCTGGGACAGGGGGCTCCTTCACCCCTCCACTTT.

This chain links TRBV5-1 with TRBJ2-7; 7 bases match TRBD1. Trimming cost V 2 bases and J 0 bases; bases outside gene matches: 8. Germline V gives CDR1 SGHRS, CDR2 YFSETQ. This CDR3 spans 16 amino acids. The CDR3 is CASSFGTGVHSYEQYF. CDR3 in DNA: TGCGCCAGCAGCTTTGGTACAGGGGTCCACTCCTACGAGCAGTACTTC.

The rearrangement joins TRBV19 to TRBJ2-7, with 8 nucleotides matching TRBD1. Germline V gene data show CDR1 as LNHDA and CDR2 as SQIVND (reference sequence). This CDR3 comprises 15 residues. Unmatched junction bases numbered 7, after V lost 3 bases and J lost 3 bases. The CDR3 sequence: CASSMVPGGLYEQYF. The CDR3 nucleotides are TGTGCCAGTAGTATGGTCCCAGGGGGCCTCTACGAGCAGTACTTC.

The rearrangement joins TRBV6-1 to TRBJ1-1, with 7 bases matching TRBD1. This CDR3 region has 14 residues. The V and J ends lost 11 bases and 0 bases, in that order; junction bases with no gene match: 9. Germline V gene data show CDR1 as MNHNS and CDR2 as SASEGT. The CDR3 DNA reads as TGTGCCGGGAGGGACAGCGGAATGAACACTGAAGCTTTCTTT. This codes for CAGRDSGMNTEAFF.

V gene TRBV9 combines with J gene TRBJ1-3; tentatively, D is TRBD1 (5 bases). Trimming removed 0 bases at V and 0 bases at J, with 13 bases between. The CDR3 is made up of 17 amino acids. Germline V gene sequence: CDR1 SGDLS, CDR2 YYNGEE. The CDR3 nucleotides read TGTGCCAGCAGCGTAGAGGGACTGAGAAACTCTGGAAACACCATATATTTT. Protein product: CASSVEGLRNSGNTIYF. The whole variable domain, filled in from reference TRBV9 and TRBJ1-3, reads DSGVTQTPKHLITATGQRVTLRCSPRSGDLSVYWYQQSLDQGLQFLIQYYNGEERAKGNILERFSAQQFPDLHSELNLSSLELGDSALYFCASSVEGLRNSGNTIYFGEGSWLTVV.